This TCR beta chain was documented in a study of regulatory T cells in long-lasting Graves disease. Germline V gene data show CDR1 as LNHDA and CDR2 as SQIVND (reference sequence). Trimming removed 3 bases at V and 5 bases at J, with 22 bases between. CDR3 length equals 17 residues. Assembly of TCR beta libraries relied on iRepertoire HTBI primers together with Arm-PCR of CDR3 regions. From the multiplex PCR reads, TCRdb called clonotypes with MiXCR, one entry per CDR3 protein. In the table there are 300,000 to 400,000 distinct CDR3 sequences, 15% to 17% of which are singletons. Time point in this sample: newly diagnosed GD, antithyroid drugs for less than 3 months. Following extraction of RNA from PBMCs, that RNA was used to make the TCR library. Graves' disease diagnosis used American Thyroid Association guidelines. Patients all came to the study from an endocrinology department in Xi'an, China. As for this clonotype: Its antigen is currently unknown.

Whole-study findings and limits: Persistent disease favored TRBV28, TRBJ1-2 and TRBJ2-5.

The chain is built from TRBV19 and TRBJ2-5; D possibly matches TRBD1 or TRBD2 (5 bases each). This TCR was recovered from a female donor with Graves disease. Sequenced here: peripheral blood mononuclear cells (PBMCs), sampled at new diagnosis, from a patient treated with antithyroid drugs. As DNA, the CDR3 is TGTGCCAGTAGTATGGTCACCGGGACCAGGAGATCGGAGACCCAGTACTTC. Its translation: CASSMVTGTRRSETQYF.